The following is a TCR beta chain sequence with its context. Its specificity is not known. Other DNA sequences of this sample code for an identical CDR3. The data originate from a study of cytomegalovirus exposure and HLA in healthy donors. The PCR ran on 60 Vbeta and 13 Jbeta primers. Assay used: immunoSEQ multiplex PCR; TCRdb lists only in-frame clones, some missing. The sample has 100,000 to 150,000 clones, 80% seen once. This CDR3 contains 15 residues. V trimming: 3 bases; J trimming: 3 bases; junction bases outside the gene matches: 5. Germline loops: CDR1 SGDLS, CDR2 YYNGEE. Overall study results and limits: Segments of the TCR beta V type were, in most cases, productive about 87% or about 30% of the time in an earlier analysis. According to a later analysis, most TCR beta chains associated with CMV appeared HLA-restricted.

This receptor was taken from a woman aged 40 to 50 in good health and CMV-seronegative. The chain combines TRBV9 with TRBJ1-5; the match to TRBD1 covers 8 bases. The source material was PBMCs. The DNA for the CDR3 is TGTGCCAGCAGCGAGACAGGGGACCCCAATCAGCCCCAGCATTTT. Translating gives CASSETGDPNQPQHF.